The clone carrying this T cell receptor beta chain showed up many times. CDR1 and CDR2 (germline): MNHEY, SVGEGT. Trimming took 5 bases from V and 2 from J, leaving 16 bases between them. This CDR3 contains 16 residues. This sample was taken from a study of response to subunit inactivated influenza vaccine. Via MiXCR, TCRdb re-called the RT-PCR reads, giving one row per CDR3 protein. Of 500,000 to 750,000 distinct CDR3 sequences listed, 11% to 15% are singletons. The chain links TRBV6-2 or TRBV6-3 to TRBJ1-5; no firm D call. This receptor was obtained from a man aged 45-65 years who received an inactivated influenza vaccine. This material consisted of PBMCs from blood, taken 11 to 12 days after vaccination. In DNA form, the CDR3 reads TGTGCCAGCAGTGACGCGGGTGAGGAAGGCAATCAGCCCCAGCATTTT. It specifies CASSDAGEEGNQPQHF.